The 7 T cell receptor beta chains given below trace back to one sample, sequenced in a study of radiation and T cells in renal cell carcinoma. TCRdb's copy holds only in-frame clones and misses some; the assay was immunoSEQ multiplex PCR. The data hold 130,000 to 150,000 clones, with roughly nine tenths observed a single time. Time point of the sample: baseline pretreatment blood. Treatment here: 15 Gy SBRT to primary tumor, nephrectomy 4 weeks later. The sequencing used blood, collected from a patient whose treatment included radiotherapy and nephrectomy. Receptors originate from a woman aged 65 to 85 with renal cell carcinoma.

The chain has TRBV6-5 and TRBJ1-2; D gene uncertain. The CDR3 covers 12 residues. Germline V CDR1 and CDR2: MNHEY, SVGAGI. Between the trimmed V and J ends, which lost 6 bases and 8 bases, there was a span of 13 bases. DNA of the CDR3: TGTGCCAGCAGCCTCCTGGGTGGGGGCTACACCTTC. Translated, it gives CASSLLGGGYTF.

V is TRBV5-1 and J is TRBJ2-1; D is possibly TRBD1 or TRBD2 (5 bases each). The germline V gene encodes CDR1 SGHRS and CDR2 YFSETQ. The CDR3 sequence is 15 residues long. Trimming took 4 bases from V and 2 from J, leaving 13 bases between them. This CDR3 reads CASSVSGTTYNEQFF. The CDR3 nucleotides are TGCGCCAGCAGCGTATCCGGGACCACCTACAATGAGCAGTTCTTC.

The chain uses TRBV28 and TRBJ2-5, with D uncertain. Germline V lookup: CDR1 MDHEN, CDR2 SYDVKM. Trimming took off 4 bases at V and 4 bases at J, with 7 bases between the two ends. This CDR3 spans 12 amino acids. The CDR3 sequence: CASSSPGETQYF. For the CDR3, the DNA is TGTGCCAGCAGTTCTCCCGGAGAGACCCAGTACTTC.

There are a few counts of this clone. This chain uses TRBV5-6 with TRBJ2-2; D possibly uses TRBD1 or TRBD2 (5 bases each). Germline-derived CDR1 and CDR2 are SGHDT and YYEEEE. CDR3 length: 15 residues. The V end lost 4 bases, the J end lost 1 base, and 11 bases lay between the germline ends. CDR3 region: CASSGGPLNTGELFF. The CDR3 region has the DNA TGTGCCAGCAGCGGGGGACCGCTGAACACCGGGGAGCTGTTTTTT.

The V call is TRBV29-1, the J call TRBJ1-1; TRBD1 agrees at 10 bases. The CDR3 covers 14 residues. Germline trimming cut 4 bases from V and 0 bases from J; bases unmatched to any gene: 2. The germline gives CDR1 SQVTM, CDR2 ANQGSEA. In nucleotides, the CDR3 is TGCAGCGTTGGGGGACAGGGGTTGAACACTGAAGCTTTCTTT. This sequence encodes CSVGGQGLNTEAFF.

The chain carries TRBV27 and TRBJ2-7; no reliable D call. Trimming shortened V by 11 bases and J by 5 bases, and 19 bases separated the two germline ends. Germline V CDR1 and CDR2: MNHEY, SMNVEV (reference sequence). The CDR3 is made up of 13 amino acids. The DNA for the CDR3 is TGTGCCGGGGTCTGGGCAACTGATGACGAGCAGTACTTC. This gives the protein CAGVWATDDEQYF.

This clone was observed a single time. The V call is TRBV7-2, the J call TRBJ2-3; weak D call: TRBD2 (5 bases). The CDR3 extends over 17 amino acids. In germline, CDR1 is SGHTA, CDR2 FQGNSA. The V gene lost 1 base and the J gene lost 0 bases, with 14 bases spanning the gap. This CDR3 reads CASSLGLGAVSTDTQYF. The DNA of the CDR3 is TGTGCCAGCAGCTTAGGCCTGGGAGCGGTTAGCACAGATACGCAGTATTTT.